This T cell receptor (beta chain) was obtained from a study of T cells in Graves' hyperthyroidism and ophthalmopathy. Across the study: Peripheral blood was taken when the disease was first diagnosed, before any treatment began. Notes on the study in general: Researchers found most expanded thyroid clonotypes above 0.001 in blood as well.

About this clonotype: The antigen is unknown.

RNA transcripts were the template for amplifying TCR beta CDR3 regions. Using the HTBI primer set, a first-round RT-PCR was run on the TCR CDR3. Each CDR3 protein is one row after TCRdb ran MiXCR on the multiplex PCR reads. The sample consists of 45,000 to 75,000 distinct CDR3 sequences, around 50% of them appearing once. This sequence originates from a young woman with Graves' ophthalmopathy. The material sequenced was blood.

The CDR3 is CSVPGTGVAGGTTNEQFF. The CDR3 DNA follows: TGCAGCGTCCCCGGGACAGGGGTAGCGGGGGGTACAACAAATGAGCAGTTCTTC. The chain recombines TRBV29-1 with TRBJ2-1, with D possibly called TRBD1 or TRBD2 (10 bases each). V was cut by 6 bases and J by 7 bases, with 31 bases left in between. The CDR3 has 18 amino acids. CDR1 SQVTM and CDR2 ANQGSEA come from the germline V gene.